This T cell receptor beta chain was profiled in a study of sequential checkpoint blockade in melanoma. In the study overall: Patients were randomized 1:1 to nivolumab-then-ipilimumab or ipilimumab-then-nivolumab first-line.

V shed 4 bases and J shed 1 base, with 11 bases lying between them. The germline CDR1 and CDR2 sequences are SGHDT and YYEEEE. This CDR3 comprises 14 residues. Treatment meaning: randomized to nivolumab then ipilimumab (arm A) or the reverse (arm B). From thawed PBMCs, live CD3+CD8+ cells negative for CD19 and CD56 were sorted. Libraries were prepared by immunoSEQ multiplex PCR; TCRdb keeps only in-frame clonotypes and omits some of them. The data hold around 41,000 clones, with just over 85% observed a single time. The clonotype originates from a human donor with melanoma. Source: CD8+ T cells sorted from blood (inferred from file names), taken from a patient given nivolumab and ipilimumab in sequence. The chain carries TRBV5-6 and TRBJ2-5; D is uncertain. This CDR3 is CASSLAKLQETQYF. For the CDR3, the DNA is TGTGCCAGCAGCCTCGCGAAGCTCCAAGAGACCCAGTACTTC.